The clone carrying this TCR beta chain has more than one count but fewer than ten. The authors reverse transcribed all of the isolated RNA, so sequencing captured expressed TCRB transcripts. About 3.4 million reads per sample on average were obtained from naive, central memory and regulatory T cell samples. Here immunoSEQ multiplex PCR was the method, and the copy in TCRdb shows in-frame clones only, minus some. This table has under 150,000 clones, approximately 52% appearing once. This entry is derived from a study of beta chain features in type 1 diabetes. Trimming stripped 2 bases from V and 4 bases from J, with 14 bases between. CDR1 and CDR2 from the germline V gene are MNHNS and SASEGT. The CDR3 has 15 residues.

This TCR was sampled from a man younger than 35 in good health. The chain is built from TRBV6-1 and TRBJ2-5; TRBD1 is a possible D gene (7 bases). Material: Tregs from blood. The CDR3 DNA reads TGTGCCAGCAGTGAAAGGGCAGGGGGAGGAGAGACCCAGTACTTC. This sequence encodes CASSERAGGGETQYF.